This is a list of T cell receptor beta chains from one sample in a study of T-cell reconstitution after alpha-beta-depleted transplantation in children. TCRdb called the PCR reads again in MiXCR, with one record for every CDR3 protein. The table lists around 190,000 distinct CDR3 sequences, approximately 6.9% of them singletons. Sequencing used PBMCs, obtained before TCRalphabeta/CD19-depleted stem cell transplant. The receptor set was obtained from a boy aged 2 to 10 with acute lymphoblastic leukemia, due to receive a stem cell transplant. Each CDR3 is given with its conserved first and last residue. The D gene is left open where the match is weak. Size tells how often a clone was seen (once, few, many) or the class of an expanded clone, and some rows leave it out.

D,J,V,size,CDR3,DNA
TRBD1,TRBJ1-1,TRBV28,many,CASSLTGINTEAFF,TGTGCCAGCAGCCTGACAGGGATCAACACTGAAGCTTTCTTT
.,TRBJ2-2,TRBV29-1,many,CSVEDHGDGELFF,TGCAGCGTTGAAGATCACGGGGACGGGGAGCTGTTTTTT
.,TRBJ2-3,TRBV29-1,many,CSVEDLWGEEVGTDTQYF,TGCAGCGTTGAAGATCTATGGGGGGAGGAGGTTGGCACAGATACGCAGTATTTT
TRBD1,TRBJ2-1,TRBV7-3,many,CASSTLYPGTGFIGEQFF,TGTGCCAGCAGCACCCTTTACCCCGGGACAGGGTTTATAGGTGAGCAGTTCTTC
.,TRBJ2-7,TRBV28,many,CASSLAGVESSYEQYF,TGTGCCAGCAGTTTGGCTGGAGTAGAAAGCTCCTACGAGCAGTACTTC
.,TRBJ1-1,TRBV19,.,CASSIQGQGWAEAFF,TGTGCCAGTAGTATTCAGGGGCAGGGCTGGGCTGAAGCTTTCTTT
.,TRBJ1-1,TRBV5-5,many,CASSLPARTEAFF,TGTGCCAGCAGCTTACCGGCCAGGACTGAAGCTTTCTTT
.,TRBJ2-1,TRBV4-3,many,CASSHQQGPQFF,TGCGCCAGCAGCCACCAACAGGGTCCGCAGTTCTTC
.,TRBJ1-1,TRBV15,many,CATSRSQGEAFF,TGTGCCACCAGCAGATCTCAGGGAGAAGCTTTCTTT
.,TRBJ2-5,TRBV2,few,CASGWTQYF,TGTGCCAGCGGCTGGACCCAGTACTTC
.,TRBJ2-5,TRBV7-9,.,CASSPPTGTNQETQYF,TGTGCCAGCAGCCCCCCAACCGGGACCAACCAAGAGACCCAGTACTTC
.,TRBJ1-1,TRBV7-8,few,CASRPRPSFGAFF,TGTGCCAGCCGTCCCCGACCGAGTTTCGGGGCTTTCTTT
.,TRBJ2-6,TRBV29-1,many,CSVSGDSGANVLTF,TGCAGCGTCTCGGGTGACTCTGGGGCCAACGTCCTGACTTTC
TRBD2,TRBJ2-3,TRBV28,.,CASISGGRDTDTQYF,TGTGCCAGCATTTCGGGCGGGAGGGACACAGATACGCAGTATTTT
TRBD2,TRBJ2-1,TRBV7-9,many,CASSSGLAGYEQFF,TGTGCCAGCAGCTCGGGACTAGCGGGATACGAGCAGTTCTTC
TRBD2,TRBJ2-1,TRBV10-3,many,CATSGTSGDGEQFF,TGTGCCACCTCGGGGACTAGCGGAGATGGGGAGCAGTTCTTC
.,TRBJ2-4,TRBV28,many,CASRGRDIQYF,TGTGCCAGCAGGGGAAGGGACATTCAGTACTTC
.,TRBJ2-3,TRBV5-1,many,CASRIHGTGTDTQYF,TGCGCCAGCCGAATCCACGGGACTGGCACAGATACGCAGTATTTT
.,TRBJ2-7,TRBV20-1,many,CSAIRYEQYF,TGCAGTGCTATCCGATACGAGCAGTACTTC
TRBD1,TRBJ2-3,TRBV28,many,CASTDRGRVTDTQYF,TGTGCCAGCACGGACAGGGGGAGGGTGACAGATACGCAGTATTTT
TRBD2,TRBJ2-5,TRBV5-1,few,CASSLGTSRYQQTQYF,TGCGCCAGCAGCCTAGGGACTAGCCGGTACCAACAGACCCAGTACTTC
TRBD1,TRBJ2-1,TRBV5-5,many,CASSFVGQAKLYNEQFF,TGTGCCAGCAGCTTCGTGGGACAGGCGAAATTATACAATGAGCAGTTCTTC
.,TRBJ2-1,TRBV11-2,.,CACCLGFAHIQNTYNEQFF,TGTGCCTGCTGTTTAGGGTTTGCACACATCCAGAATACCTACAATGAGCAGTTCTTC
TRBD1,TRBJ2-7,TRBV7-2,many,CASSFPGGLSYEQYF,TGTGCCAGCAGCTTCCCAGGGGGCCTATCCTACGAGCAGTACTTC
.,TRBJ2-7,TRBV12-3/TRBV12-4,few,CASRASTTYEQYF,TGTGCCAGCAGGGCCAGCACCACCTACGAGCAGTACTTC
.,TRBJ2-5,TRBV6-2/TRBV6-3,many,CASSYTEIPQETQYF,TGTGCCAGCAGTTACACGGAGATTCCGCAAGAGACCCAGTACTTC
.,TRBJ1-4,TRBV27,.,CASSLYRTNEKLFF,TGTGCCAGCAGTTTATATAGGACTAATGAAAAACTGTTTTTT
.,TRBJ2-3,TRBV11-1,.,CASSLVDRLRRRSTDTQYF,TGTGCCAGCAGCTTAGTCGACCGACTTAGACGGCGTAGCACAGATACGCAGTATTTT
TRBD1,TRBJ1-1,TRBV28,.,CASSLRDRGPNTEAFF,TGTGCCAGCAGTTTACGGGACAGGGGGCCGAACACTGAAGCTTTCTTT
.,TRBJ2-3,TRBV20-1,.,CSAGGLGSHTDTQYF,TGCAGTGCGGGAGGACTTGGGTCCCACACAGATACGCAGTATTTT
TRBD1,TRBJ1-6,TRBV7-8,few,CASSLTGGTSPLHF,TGTGCCAGCAGCTTAACAGGGGGGACTTCACCCCTCCACTTT
TRBD1,TRBJ1-2,TRBV28,few,CATDDRGVFWGYTF,TGTGCCACCGATGACAGGGGCGTCTTCTGGGGCTACACCTTC
.,TRBJ2-5,TRBV12-5,.,CASGPKGLPAGETQYF,TGTGCTAGTGGTCCGAAAGGCCTACCAGCTGGCGAGACCCAGTACTTC
TRBD2,TRBJ2-1,TRBV2,.,CASREREGADEQFF,TGTGCCAGCAGAGAGCGGGAGGGCGCGGATGAGCAGTTCTTC
TRBD1,TRBJ2-1,TRBV4-2,many,CASSPGQGKKNEQFF,TGTGCCAGCAGCCCAGGACAGGGGAAGAAGAATGAGCAGTTCTTC
TRBD1,TRBJ2-5,TRBV7-3,.,CASSRQGVGETQYF,TGTGCCAGCAGCCGACAGGGGGTGGGGGAGACCCAGTACTTC
.,TRBJ2-5,TRBV6-1,.,CASRRRRQETQYF,TGTGCCAGCCGGCGGCGGAGACAAGAGACCCAGTACTTC
.,TRBJ2-1,TRBV28,many,CASRTDYPSYNEQFF,TGTGCCAGCAGAACCGACTACCCCTCCTACAATGAGCAGTTCTTC
TRBD2,TRBJ2-7,TRBV4-2,many,CASSQLLAGRNEQYF,TGTGCCAGCAGCCAGTTACTAGCGGGAAGGAACGAGCAGTACTTC
.,TRBJ1-5,TRBV5-6,.,CASSLGRGGGPQHF,TGTGCCAGCAGCTTGGGCAGGGGAGGAGGGCCCCAGCATTTT
.,TRBJ2-5,TRBV28,.,CASSPQGEETQYF,TGTGCCAGCAGTCCTCAGGGTGAAGAGACCCAGTACTTC
.,TRBJ2-7,TRBV6-5,many,CASSYSQGEQYF,TGTGCCAGCAGTTACTCTCAGGGGGAGCAGTACTTC
TRBD2,TRBJ2-3,TRBV6-4,many,CASSDIAGNTDTQYF,TGTGCCAGCAGTGACATAGCGGGGAACACAGATACGCAGTATTTT
.,TRBJ2-2,TRBV18,.,CASSPAGASNTGELFF,TGTGCCAGCTCACCCGCCGGGGCCTCGAACACCGGGGAGCTGTTTTTT